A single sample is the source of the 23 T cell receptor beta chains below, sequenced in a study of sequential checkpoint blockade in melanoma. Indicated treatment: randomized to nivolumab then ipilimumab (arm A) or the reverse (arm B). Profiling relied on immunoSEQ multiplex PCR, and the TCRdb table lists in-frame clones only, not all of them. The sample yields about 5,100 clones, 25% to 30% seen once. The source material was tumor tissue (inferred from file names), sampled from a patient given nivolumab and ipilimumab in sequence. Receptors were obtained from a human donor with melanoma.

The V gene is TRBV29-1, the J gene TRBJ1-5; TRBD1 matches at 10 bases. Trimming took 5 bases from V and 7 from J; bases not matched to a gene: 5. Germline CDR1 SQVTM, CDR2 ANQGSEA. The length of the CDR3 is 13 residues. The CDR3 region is CSVWTGGGQPQHF. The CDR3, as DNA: TGCAGCGTTTGGACAGGGGGGGGACAGCCCCAGCATTTT.

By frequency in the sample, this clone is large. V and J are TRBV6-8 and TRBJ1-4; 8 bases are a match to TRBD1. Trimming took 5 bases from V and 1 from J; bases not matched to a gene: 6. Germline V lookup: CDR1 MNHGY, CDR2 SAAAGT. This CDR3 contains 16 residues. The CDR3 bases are TGTGCCAGCAGTGATTTACAGGGGGGAACTAATGAAAAACTGTTTTTT. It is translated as CASSDLQGGTNEKLFF.

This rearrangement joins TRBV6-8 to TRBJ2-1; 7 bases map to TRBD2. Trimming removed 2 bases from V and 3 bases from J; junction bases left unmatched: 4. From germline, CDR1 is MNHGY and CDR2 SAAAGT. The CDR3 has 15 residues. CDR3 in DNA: TGTGCCAGCAGTTACGCGCGGGGGAACTACAATGAGCAGTTCTTC. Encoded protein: CASSYARGNYNEQFF.

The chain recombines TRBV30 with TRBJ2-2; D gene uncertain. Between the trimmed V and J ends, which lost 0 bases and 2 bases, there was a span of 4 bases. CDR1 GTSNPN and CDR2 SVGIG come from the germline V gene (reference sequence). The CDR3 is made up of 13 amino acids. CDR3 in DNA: TGTGCCTGGAGTGTACCAAACACCGGGGAGCTGTTTTTT. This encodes CAWSVPNTGELFF.

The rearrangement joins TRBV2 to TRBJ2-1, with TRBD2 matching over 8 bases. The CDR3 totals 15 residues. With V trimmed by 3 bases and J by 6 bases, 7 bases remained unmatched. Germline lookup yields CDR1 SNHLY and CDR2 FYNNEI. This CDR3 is CASSERAGVGNEQFF. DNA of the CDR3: TGTGCCAGCAGTGAGCGAGCGGGAGTAGGCAATGAGCAGTTCTTC.

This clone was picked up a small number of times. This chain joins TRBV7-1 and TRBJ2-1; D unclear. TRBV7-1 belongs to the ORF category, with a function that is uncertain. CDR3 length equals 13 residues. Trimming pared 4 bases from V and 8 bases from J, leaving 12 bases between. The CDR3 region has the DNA TGTGCCAGCAGCTTAGGCCTTATTGATGAGCAGTTCTTC. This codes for CASSLGLIDEQFF.

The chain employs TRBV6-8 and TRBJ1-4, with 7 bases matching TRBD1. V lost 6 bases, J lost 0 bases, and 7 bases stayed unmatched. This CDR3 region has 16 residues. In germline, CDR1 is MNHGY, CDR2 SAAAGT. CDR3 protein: CASSWGQFATNEKLFF. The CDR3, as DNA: TGTGCCAGCAGCTGGGGACAGTTTGCAACTAATGAAAAACTGTTTTTT.

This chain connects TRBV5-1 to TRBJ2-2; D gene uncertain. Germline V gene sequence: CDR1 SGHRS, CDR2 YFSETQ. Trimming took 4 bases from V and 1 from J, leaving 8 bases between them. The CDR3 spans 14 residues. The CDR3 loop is CASSPGQNTGELFF. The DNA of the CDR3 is TGCGCCAGCAGCCCCGGCCAGAACACCGGGGAGCTGTTTTTT.

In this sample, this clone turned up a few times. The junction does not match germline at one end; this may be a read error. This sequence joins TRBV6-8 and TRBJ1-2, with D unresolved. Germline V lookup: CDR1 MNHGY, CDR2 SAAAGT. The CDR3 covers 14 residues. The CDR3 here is CASSDSGQISGYTF. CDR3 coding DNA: TGTGCCAGCAGTGACTCCGGGCAGATCAGTGGCTACACCTTC.

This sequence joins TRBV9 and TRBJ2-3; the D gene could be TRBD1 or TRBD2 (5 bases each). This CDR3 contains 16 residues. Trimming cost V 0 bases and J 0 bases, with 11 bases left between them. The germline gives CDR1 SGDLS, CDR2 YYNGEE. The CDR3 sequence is CASSVASGRSTDTQYF. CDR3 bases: TGTGCCAGCAGCGTAGCTTCGGGACGGAGCACAGATACGCAGTATTTT.

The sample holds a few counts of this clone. The CDR3 here is CASTLGTSGADTQYF. The CDR3 bases are TGTGCCAGCACCCTTGGGACTAGCGGGGCAGATACGCAGTATTTT. The genes are TRBV6-8 and TRBJ2-3; 13 bases match TRBD2. V gave up 7 bases and J gave up 4 bases; unmatched junction bases: 5. There are 15 residues in the CDR3. Germline V lookup: CDR1 MNHGY, CDR2 SAAAGT.

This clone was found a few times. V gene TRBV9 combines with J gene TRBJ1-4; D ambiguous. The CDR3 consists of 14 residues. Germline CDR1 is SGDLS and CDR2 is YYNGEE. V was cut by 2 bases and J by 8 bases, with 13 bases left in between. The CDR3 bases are TGTGCCAGCAGCGTCCGGCCAGAACGGGAAAAACTGTTTTTT. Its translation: CASSVRPEREKLFF.

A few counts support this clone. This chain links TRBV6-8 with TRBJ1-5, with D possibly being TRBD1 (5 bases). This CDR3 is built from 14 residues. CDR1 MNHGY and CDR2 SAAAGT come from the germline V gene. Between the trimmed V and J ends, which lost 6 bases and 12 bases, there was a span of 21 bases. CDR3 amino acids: CASSHGRGLNLQHF. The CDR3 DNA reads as TGTGCCAGCAGCCATGGCCGGGGGTTGAATCTCCAGCATTTT.

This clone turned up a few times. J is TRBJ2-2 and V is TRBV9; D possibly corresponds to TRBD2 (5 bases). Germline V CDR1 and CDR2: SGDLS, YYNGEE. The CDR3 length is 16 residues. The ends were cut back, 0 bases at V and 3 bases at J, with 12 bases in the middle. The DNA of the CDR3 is TGTGCCAGCAGCGTAGTAGTAGGGAGTGACACCGGGGAGCTGTTTTTT. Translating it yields CASSVVVGSDTGELFF.

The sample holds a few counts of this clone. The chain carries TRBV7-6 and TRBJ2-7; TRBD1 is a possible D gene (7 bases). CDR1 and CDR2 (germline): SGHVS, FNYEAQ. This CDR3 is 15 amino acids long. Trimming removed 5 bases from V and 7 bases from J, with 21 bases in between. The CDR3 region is CASSPQGRDSLEQYF. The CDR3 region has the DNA TGTGCCAGCAGCCCCCAAGGGCGGGACAGCCTGGAGCAGTACTTC.

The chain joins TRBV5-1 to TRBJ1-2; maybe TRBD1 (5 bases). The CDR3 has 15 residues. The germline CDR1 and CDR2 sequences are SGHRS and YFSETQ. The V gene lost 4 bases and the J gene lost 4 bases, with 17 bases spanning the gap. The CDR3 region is CASSRDAASFYGYTF. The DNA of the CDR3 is TGCGCCAGCAGCCGGGACGCAGCCTCCTTCTATGGCTACACCTTC.

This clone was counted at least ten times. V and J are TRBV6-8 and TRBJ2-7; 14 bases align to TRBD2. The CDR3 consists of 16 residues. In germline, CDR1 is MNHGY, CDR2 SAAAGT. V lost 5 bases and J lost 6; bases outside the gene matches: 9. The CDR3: CASSPTGLAGEGEQYF. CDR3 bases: TGTGCCAGCAGTCCCACGGGACTAGCGGGAGAAGGCGAGCAGTACTTC.

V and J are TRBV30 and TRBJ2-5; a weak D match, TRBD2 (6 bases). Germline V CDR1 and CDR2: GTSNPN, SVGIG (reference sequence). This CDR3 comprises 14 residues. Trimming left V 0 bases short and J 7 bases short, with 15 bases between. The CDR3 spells CAWSVRTKQRTQYF. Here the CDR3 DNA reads TGTGCCTGGAGTGTCAGGACTAAGCAACGGACCCAGTACTTC. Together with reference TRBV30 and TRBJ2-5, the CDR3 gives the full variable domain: SQTIHQWPATLVQPVGSPLSLECTVEGTSNPNLYWYRQAAGRGLQLLFYSVGIGQISSEVPQNLSASRPQDRQFILSSKKLLLSDSGFYLCAWSVRTKQRTQYFGPGTRLLVL.

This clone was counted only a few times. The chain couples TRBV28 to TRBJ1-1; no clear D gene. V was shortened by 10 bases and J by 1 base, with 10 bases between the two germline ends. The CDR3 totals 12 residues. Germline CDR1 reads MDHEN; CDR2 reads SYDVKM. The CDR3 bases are TGTGCCACCCTGGACCCGAACACTGAAGCTTTCTTT. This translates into CATLDPNTEAFF.

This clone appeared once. The CDR3 nucleotides are TGCAGCGCCGCCCGGTTCGACAGGAATGAGCAGTTCTTC. It codes for CSAARFDRNEQFF. The chain recombines TRBV29-1 with TRBJ2-1; TRBD1 might be the D (6 bases). Trimming removed 7 bases at V and 7 bases at J, with 17 bases between. The CDR3 consists of 13 residues. Germline CDR1 is SQVTM and CDR2 is ANQGSEA.

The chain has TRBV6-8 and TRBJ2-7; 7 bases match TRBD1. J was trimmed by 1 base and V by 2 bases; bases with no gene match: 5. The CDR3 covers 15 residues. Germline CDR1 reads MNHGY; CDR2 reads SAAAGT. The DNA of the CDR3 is TGTGCCAGCAGTTACGACCGGGACAGATCCTACGAGCAGTACTTC. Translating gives CASSYDRDRSYEQYF.

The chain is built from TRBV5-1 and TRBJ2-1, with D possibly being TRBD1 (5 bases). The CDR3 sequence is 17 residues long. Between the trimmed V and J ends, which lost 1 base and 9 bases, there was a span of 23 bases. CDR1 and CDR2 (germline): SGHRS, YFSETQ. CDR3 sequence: CASSLWAGQETSTEQFF. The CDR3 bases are TGCGCCAGCAGCTTGTGGGCAGGGCAGGAAACAAGCACTGAGCAGTTCTTC.

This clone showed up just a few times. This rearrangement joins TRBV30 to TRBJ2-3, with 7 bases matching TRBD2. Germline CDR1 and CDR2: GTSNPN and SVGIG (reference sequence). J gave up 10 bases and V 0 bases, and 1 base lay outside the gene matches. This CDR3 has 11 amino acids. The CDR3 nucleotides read TGTGCCTGGAGTGTCGGGAGGTCGCAGTATTTT. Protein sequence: CAWSVGRSQYF.